These 8 T cell receptor beta chains share one sample of origin, sequenced in a study of cytomegalovirus exposure and HLA in healthy donors. The PCR contained 60 Vbeta and 13 Jbeta primers. Using immunoSEQ multiplex PCR, the repertoire was profiled, and TCRdb retains in-frame clones only, with some absent. The sample consists of some 170,000 clones, 60% to 85% of them appearing once. Sequencing used PBMCs. The receptors originated from a woman aged 50 to 65 in good health and CMV-seropositive.

This clone has a single count. This rearrangement joins TRBV30 to TRBJ1-3, with a tentative D call TRBD1 (6 bases). Germline CDR1 reads GTSNPN; CDR2 reads SVGIG (reference sequence). V was clipped by 0 bases and J by 4 bases, with 10 bases between them. The CDR3 extends over 14 amino acids. The CDR3 loop is CAWSVTGFGNTIYF. DNA of the CDR3: TGTGCCTGGAGTGTAACAGGGTTCGGAAACACCATATATTTT.

Turning to this clone: Within the sample, other DNA sequences also encode this same CDR3. This chain connects TRBV25-1 to TRBJ2-2; D uncertain. CDR1 is MGHDK and CDR2 is SYGVNS in the germline V gene. Trimming shortened V by 5 bases and J by 2 bases, and 15 bases separated the two germline ends. The CDR3 covers 16 residues. CDR3 DNA sequence: TGTGCCAGCAGTCCTCACTGGGCGCTTAACACCGGGGAGCTGTTTTTT. Its protein product is CASSPHWALNTGELFF.

The rearrangement links TRBV19 to TRBJ1-5; the match to TRBD1 covers 7 bases. Per the germline V gene, CDR1 is LNHDA and CDR2 is SQIVND (reference sequence). CDR3 length: 14 amino acids. The V and J ends lost 8 bases and 6 bases, in that order; junction bases with no gene match: 10. The CDR3 region is CASGRDRAGQPQHF. In DNA, the CDR3 is TGTGCCAGTGGTCGCGACAGGGCTGGTCAGCCCCAGCATTTT.

This clone has more than one count but fewer than ten. CDR3 DNA: TGTGCCAGCAGTTCAACTAGTTGGACTGAAGCTTTCTTT. Translation: CASSSTSWTEAFF. V and J are TRBV6-6 and TRBJ1-1; D gene unclear. The CDR3 totals 13 residues. V lost 4 bases and J 5 bases, leaving 11 bases between the germline ends. Germline CDR1 reads MNHNY; CDR2 reads SVGAGI (reference sequence).

V usage is TRBV4-2 and J usage is TRBJ2-1; tentatively, D is TRBD2 (6 bases). There are 16 residues in the CDR3. Germline-derived CDR1 and CDR2 are LGHNA and YNFKEQ. Trimming cost V 2 bases and J 0 bases, with 11 bases left between them. The CDR3 is CASSQIAGNSYNEQFF. In nucleotides, the CDR3 is TGTGCCAGCAGCCAAATTGCGGGGAACTCCTACAATGAGCAGTTCTTC.

The rearrangement links TRBV27 to TRBJ1-5; no clear D gene. V lost 5 bases and J 6 bases, leaving 14 bases between the germline ends. Per germline, CDR1 MNHEY and CDR2 SMNVEV (reference sequence). This CDR3 comprises 14 residues. The CDR3 sequence is CASSPMIGFQPQHF. As DNA, the CDR3 is TGTGCCAGCAGTCCCATGATCGGTTTTCAGCCCCAGCATTTT.

This chain uses TRBV5-5 with TRBJ2-3; D remains ambiguous. Germline V gives CDR1 SGHKS, CDR2 YYEKEE (reference sequence). With 2 bases removed from V and 0 bases from J, the gap between germline ends came to 7 bases. This CDR3 comprises 14 residues. The CDR3: CASSFPGSTDTQYF. The DNA for the CDR3 is TGTGCCAGCAGCTTTCCGGGTAGCACAGATACGCAGTATTTT.

The rearrangement joins TRBV15 to TRBJ2-1; TRBD1 matches at 7 bases. Unmatched junction bases numbered 6, after V lost 5 bases and J lost 8 bases. Germline CDR1 LNHNV, CDR2 YYDKDF (reference sequence). This CDR3 is built from 13 residues. DNA of the CDR3: TGTGCCACCAGCTTACGACAGGGAGATGAGCAGTTCTTC. Residues: CATSLRQGDEQFF.